This T cell receptor beta chain stems from a study of T cells in Graves' hyperthyroidism and ophthalmopathy. It was RNA transcripts that yielded the amplified TCR beta CDR3 regions. The study used the HTBI primer set for a first-round RT-PCR of the TCR CDR3. TCRdb independently ran MiXCR on the multiplex PCR reads; one entry per CDR3 protein. The profile covers roughly 530,000 distinct CDR3 sequences, with under 20% appearing a single time and about 16% taken by the ten largest. Study-level results: A model of 13 V-J features distinguished ophthalmopathy from stable hyperthyroidism.

As concerns this clonotype: Its target is not known.

Source material: blood. This clonotype originated in a woman between 18 and 30 years old with Graves' ophthalmopathy.

DNA for the CDR3: TGCGCCAGCAGCCCTCCGGGACTAGCGGGGTATTTTAACACCGGGGAGCTGTTTTTT. This codes for CASSPPGLAGYFNTGELFF. J is TRBJ2-2 and V is TRBV4-1, with 13 bases matching TRBD2. CDR3 length: 19 amino acids. With 4 bases clipped from V and 2 bases from J, the junction kept 10 bases outside the gene matches. Germline V gene data show CDR1 as MGHRA and CDR2 as YSYEKL.